The source of this T cell receptor (beta chain) is a study of long-term antiretroviral therapy in people with HIV. Specimens held roughly 0.9-10 million cryopreserved PBMC prior to DNA extraction. The assay used was immunoSEQ (version v3.0), run at survey level. Profiling relied on immunoSEQ multiplex PCR, and the TCRdb table lists in-frame clones only, not all of them. In the table there are around 13,000 clones, roughly 80% of which are singletons. Findings and caveats of the study: Blood was collected between about 2004 and 2017, possibly under older ART regimens. Spans of CDR3 length were tighter for HIV repertoires than for controls. Information on adherence to ART, viral resistance or therapy changes was unavailable.

Germline V gene lookup returns CDR1 LNHDA and CDR2 SQIVND (reference sequence). Trimming took off 6 bases at V and 2 bases at J, with 7 bases between the two ends. The CDR3 consists of 13 residues. As for this clone: Its cognate antigen is unknown.

The source of this sequence is a woman between 40 and 55 years old with HIV. The chain combines TRBV19 with TRBJ2-2; TRBD2 is a possible D gene (6 bases). The sample consisted of unsorted PBMCs, taken 1.8 years before starting antiretroviral therapy. The CDR3 coding sequence is TGTGCCAGTAGCGGGAGAAACACCGGGGAGCTGTTTTTT. It encodes CASSGRNTGELFF.